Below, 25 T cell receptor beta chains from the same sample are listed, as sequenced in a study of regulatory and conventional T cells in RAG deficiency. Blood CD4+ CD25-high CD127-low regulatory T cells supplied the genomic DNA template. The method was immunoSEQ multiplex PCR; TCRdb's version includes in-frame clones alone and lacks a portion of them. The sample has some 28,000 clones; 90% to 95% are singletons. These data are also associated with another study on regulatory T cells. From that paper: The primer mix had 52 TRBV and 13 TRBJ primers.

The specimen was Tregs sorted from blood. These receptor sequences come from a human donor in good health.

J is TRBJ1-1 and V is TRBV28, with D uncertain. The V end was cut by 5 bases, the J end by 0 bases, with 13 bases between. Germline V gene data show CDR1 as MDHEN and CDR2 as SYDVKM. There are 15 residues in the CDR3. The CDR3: CASSARRMMNTEAFF. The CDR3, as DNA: TGTGCCAGCAGTGCCAGAAGGATGATGAACACTGAAGCTTTCTTT.

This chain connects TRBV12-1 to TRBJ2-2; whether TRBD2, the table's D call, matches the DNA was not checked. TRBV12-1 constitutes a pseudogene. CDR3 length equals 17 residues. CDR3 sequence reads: CASTLRAGGPNTGELFF. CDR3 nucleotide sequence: TGTGCCAGCACCCTCCGGGCGGGGGGGCCAAACACCGGGGAGCTGTTTTTT.

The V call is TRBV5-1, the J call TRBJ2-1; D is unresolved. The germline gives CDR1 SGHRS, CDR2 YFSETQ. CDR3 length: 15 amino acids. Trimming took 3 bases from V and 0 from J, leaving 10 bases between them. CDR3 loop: CASSSFTSSYNEQFF. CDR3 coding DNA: TGCGCCAGCAGCTCCTTCACGAGCTCCTACAATGAGCAGTTCTTC. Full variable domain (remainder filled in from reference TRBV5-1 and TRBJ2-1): KAGVTQTPRYLIKTRGQQVTLSCSPISGHRSVSWYQQTPGQGLQFLFEYFSETQRNKGNFPGRFSGRQFSNSRSEMNVSTLELGDSALYLCASSSFTSSYNEQFFGPGTRLTVL.

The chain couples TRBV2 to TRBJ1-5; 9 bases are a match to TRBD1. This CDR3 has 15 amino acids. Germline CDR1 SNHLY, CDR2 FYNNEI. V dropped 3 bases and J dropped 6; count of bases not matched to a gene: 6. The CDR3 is CASSDTGQGFQPQHF. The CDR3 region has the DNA TGTGCCAGCAGTGACACCGGACAGGGGTTTCAGCCCCAGCATTTT.

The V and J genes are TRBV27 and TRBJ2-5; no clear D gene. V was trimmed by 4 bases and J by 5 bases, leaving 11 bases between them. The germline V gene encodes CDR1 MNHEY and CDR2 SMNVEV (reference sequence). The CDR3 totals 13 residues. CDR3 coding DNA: TGTGCCAGCAGTTGGGCACGACGGGAGACCCAGTACTTC. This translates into CASSWARRETQYF.

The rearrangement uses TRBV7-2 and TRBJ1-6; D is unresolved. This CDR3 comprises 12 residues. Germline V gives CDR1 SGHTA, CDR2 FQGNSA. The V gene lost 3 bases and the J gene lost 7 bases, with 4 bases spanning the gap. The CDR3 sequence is CASSLLNSPLHF. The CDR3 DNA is TGTGCCAGCAGCTTGTTGAATTCACCCCTCCACTTT.

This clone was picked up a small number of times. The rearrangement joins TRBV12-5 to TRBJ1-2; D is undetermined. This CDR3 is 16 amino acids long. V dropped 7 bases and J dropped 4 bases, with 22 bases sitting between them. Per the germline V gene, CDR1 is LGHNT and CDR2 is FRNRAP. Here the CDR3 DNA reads TGTGCTAGTGTTGACTTCGGCTTCAGCGCTCCCTATGGCTACACCTTC. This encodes CASVDFGFSAPYGYTF.

The DNA of the CDR3 is TGCGCCAGCAGTGTCGGCGGGGGGGCCGGGCAGTTCTTC. Its translation: CASSVGGGAGQFF. The chain links TRBV10-1 to TRBJ2-1; TRBD2 matches at 9 bases. The CDR3 runs to 13 residues. Per germline, CDR1 WNHNN and CDR2 SYGVQD (reference sequence). The J segment lost 12 bases and the V segment lost 4 bases, leaving 7 bases of the junction unmatched.

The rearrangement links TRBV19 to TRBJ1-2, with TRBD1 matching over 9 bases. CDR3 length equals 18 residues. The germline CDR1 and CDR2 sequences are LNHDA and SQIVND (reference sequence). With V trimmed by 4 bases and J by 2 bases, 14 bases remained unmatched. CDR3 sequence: CASSTYPPWTGENYGYTF. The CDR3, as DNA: TGTGCCAGTAGTACTTACCCACCCTGGACAGGGGAGAACTATGGCTACACCTTC.

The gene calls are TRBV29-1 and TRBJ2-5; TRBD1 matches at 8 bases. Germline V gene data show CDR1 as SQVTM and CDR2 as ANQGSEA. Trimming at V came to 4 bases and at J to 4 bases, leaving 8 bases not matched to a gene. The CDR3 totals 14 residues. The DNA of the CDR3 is TGCAGCGTTGGGGGCAGGGGGCGCAGAGAGACCCAGTACTTC. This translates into CSVGGRGRRETQYF.

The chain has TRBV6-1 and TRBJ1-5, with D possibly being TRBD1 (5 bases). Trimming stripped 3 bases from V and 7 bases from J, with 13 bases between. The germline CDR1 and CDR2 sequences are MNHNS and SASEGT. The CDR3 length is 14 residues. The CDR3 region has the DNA TGTGCCAGCAGTGATAAGGGGTTCACCCAGCCCCAGCATTTT. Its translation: CASSDKGFTQPQHF.

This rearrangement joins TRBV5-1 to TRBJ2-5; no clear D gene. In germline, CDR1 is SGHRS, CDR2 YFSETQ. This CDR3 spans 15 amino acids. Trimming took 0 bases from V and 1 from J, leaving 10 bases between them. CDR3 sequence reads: CASSLGDFPQETQYF. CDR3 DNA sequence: TGCGCCAGCAGCTTGGGGGATTTCCCCCAAGAGACCCAGTACTTC.

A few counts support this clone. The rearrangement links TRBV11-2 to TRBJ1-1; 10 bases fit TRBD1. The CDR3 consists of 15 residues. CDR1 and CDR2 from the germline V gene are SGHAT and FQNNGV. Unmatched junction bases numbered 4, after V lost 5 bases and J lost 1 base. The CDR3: CASSPGQGWNTEAFF. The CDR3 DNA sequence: TGTGCCAGCAGCCCGGGACAGGGGTGGAACACTGAAGCTTTCTTT.

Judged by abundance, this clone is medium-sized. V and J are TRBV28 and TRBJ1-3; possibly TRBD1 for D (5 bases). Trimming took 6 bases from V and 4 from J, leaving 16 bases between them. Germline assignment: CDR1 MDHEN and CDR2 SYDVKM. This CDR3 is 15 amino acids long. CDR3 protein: CASSSSGVSGNTIYF. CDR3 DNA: TGTGCCAGCAGCAGTTCGGGGGTCTCCGGAAACACCATATATTTT.

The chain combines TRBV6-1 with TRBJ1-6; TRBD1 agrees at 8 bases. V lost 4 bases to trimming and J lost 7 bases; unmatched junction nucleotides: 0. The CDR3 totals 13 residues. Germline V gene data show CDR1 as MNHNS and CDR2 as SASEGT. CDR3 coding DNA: TGTGCCAGCAGTGCAGGGGGCAATTCACCCCTCCACTTT. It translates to CASSAGGNSPLHF.

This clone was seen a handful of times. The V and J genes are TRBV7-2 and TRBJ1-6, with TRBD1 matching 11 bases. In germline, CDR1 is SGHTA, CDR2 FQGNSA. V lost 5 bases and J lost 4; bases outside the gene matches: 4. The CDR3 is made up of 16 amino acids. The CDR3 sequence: CASSRDRGAYNSPLHF. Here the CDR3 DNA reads TGTGCCAGCAGCCGGGACAGGGGGGCTTATAATTCACCCCTCCACTTT.

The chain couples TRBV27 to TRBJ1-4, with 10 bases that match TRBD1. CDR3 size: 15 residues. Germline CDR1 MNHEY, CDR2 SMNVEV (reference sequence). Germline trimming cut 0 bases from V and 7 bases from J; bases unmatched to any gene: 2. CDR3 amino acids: CASSLSRTGGEKLFF. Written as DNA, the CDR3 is TGTGCCAGCAGTTTATCCCGGACAGGGGGTGAAAAACTGTTTTTT.

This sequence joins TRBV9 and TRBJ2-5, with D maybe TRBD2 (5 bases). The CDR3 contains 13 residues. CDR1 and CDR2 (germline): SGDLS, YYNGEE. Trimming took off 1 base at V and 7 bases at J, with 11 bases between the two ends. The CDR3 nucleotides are TGTGCCAGCAGCGTAATAGCGTGGGGGACCCAGTACTTC. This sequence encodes CASSVIAWGTQYF. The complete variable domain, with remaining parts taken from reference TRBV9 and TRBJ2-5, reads DSGVTQTPKHLITATGQRVTLRCSPRSGDLSVYWYQQSLDQGLQFLIQYYNGEERAKGNILERFSAQQFPDLHSELNLSSLELGDSALYFCASSVIAWGTQYFGPGTRLLVL.

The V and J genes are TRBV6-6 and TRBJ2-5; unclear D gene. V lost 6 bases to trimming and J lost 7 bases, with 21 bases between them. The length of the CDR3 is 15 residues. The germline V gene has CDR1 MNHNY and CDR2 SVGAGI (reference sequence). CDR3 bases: TGTGCCAGCAGCTCCGATTCGCCAGCAAGAGCGACCCAGTACTTC. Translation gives CASSSDSPARATQYF.

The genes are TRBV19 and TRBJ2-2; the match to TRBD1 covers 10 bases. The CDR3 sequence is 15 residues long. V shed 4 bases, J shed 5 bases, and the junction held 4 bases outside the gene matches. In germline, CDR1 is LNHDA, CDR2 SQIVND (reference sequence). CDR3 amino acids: CASSKTGGGTGELFF. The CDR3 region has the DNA TGTGCCAGTAGTAAGACAGGGGGCGGGACCGGGGAGCTGTTTTTT.

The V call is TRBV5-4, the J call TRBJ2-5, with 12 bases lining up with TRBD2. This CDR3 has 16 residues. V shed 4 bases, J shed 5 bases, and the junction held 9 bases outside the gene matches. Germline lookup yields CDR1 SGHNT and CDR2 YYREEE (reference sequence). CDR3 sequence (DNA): TGTGCCAGCAGCGCCAGACTAGCGGGGGTTGGGGAGACCCAGTACTTC. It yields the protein CASSARLAGVGETQYF.

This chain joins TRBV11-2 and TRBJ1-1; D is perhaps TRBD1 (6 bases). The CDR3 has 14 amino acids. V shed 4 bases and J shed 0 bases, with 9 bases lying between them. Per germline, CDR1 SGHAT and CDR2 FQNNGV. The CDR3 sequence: CASSYRAMNTEAFF. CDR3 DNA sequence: TGTGCCAGCAGCTACAGGGCCATGAACACTGAAGCTTTCTTT.

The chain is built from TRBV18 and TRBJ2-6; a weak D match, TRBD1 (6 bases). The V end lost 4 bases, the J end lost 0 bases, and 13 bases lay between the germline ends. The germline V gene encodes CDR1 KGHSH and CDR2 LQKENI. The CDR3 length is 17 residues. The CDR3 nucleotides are TGTGCCAGCTCACGGGGGACACCCGACTCTGGGGCCAACGTCCTGACTTTC. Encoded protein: CASSRGTPDSGANVLTF.

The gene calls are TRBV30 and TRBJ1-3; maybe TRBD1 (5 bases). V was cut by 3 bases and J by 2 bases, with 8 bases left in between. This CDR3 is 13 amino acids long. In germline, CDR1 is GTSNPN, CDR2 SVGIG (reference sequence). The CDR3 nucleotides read TGTGCCTGGAGCACAGGTGCTGGAAACACCATATATTTT. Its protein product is CAWSTGAGNTIYF. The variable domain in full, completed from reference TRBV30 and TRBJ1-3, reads SQTIHQWPATLVQPVGSPLSLECTVEGTSNPNLYWYRQAAGRGLQLLFYSVGIGQISSEVPQNLSASRPQDRQFILSSKKLLLSDSGFYLCAWSTGAGNTIYFGEGSWLTVV.

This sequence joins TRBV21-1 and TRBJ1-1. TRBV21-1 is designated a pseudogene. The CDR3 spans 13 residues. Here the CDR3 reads CAIPSGAFTEAFF. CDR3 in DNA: TGTGCCATACCCTCGGGGGCCTTCACTGAAGCTTTCTTT.